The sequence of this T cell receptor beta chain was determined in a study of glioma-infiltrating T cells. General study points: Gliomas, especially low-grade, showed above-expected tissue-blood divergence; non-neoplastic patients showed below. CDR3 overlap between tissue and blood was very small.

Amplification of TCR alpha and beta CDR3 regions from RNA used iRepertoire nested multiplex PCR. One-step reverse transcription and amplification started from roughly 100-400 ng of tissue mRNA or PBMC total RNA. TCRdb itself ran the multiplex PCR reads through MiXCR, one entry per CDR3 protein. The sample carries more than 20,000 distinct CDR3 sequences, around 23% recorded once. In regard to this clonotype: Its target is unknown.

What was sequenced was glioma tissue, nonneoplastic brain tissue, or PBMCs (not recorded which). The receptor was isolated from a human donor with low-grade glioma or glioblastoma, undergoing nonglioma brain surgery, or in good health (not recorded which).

CDR3 loop: CASSLTQGREKLFF. The CDR3 DNA sequence: TGTGCCAGCAGTTTAACGCAGGGGAGAGAAAAACTGTTTTTT. The chain employs TRBV28 and TRBJ1-4; possibly TRBD1 for D (6 bases). This CDR3 spans 14 amino acids. Germline CDR1 and CDR2: MDHEN and SYDVKM. The germline V and J ends were trimmed by 2 bases and 8 bases, with 12 bases remaining between them. The full variable domain, completed using reference TRBV28 and TRBJ1-4, is DVKVTQSSRYLVKRTGEKVFLECVQDMDHENMFWYRQDPGLGLRLIYFSYDVKMKEKGDIPEGYSVSREKKERFSLILESASTNQTSMYLCASSLTQGREKLFFGSGTQLSVL.